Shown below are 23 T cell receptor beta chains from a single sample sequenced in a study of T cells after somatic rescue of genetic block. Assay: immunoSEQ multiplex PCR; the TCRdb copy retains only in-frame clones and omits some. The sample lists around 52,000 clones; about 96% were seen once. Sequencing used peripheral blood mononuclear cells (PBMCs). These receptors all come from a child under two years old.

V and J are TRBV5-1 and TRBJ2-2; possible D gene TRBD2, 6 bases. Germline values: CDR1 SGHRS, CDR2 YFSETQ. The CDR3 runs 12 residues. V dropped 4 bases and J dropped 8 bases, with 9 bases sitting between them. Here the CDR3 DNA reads TGCGCCAGCAGCCGGAGGGGAGGGGAGCTGTTTTTT. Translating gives CASSRRGGELFF.

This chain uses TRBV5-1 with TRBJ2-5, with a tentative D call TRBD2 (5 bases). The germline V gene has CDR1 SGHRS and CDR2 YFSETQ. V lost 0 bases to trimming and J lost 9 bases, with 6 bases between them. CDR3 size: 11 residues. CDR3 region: CASSLAGAQYF. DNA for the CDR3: TGCGCCAGCAGCTTGGCCGGGGCCCAGTACTTC.

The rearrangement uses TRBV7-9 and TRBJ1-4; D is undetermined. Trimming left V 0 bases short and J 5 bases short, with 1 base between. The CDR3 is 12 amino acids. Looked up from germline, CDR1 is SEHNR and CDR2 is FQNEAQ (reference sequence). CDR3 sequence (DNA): TGTGCCAGCAGCTTAGCCAATGAAAAACTGTTTTTT. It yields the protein CASSLANEKLFF. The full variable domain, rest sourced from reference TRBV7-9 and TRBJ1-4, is DTGVSQNPRHKITKRGQNVTFRCDPISEHNRLYWYRQTLGQGPEFLTYFQNEAQLEKSRLLSDRFSAERPKGSFSTLEIQRTEQGDSAMYLCASSLANEKLFFGSGTQLSVL.

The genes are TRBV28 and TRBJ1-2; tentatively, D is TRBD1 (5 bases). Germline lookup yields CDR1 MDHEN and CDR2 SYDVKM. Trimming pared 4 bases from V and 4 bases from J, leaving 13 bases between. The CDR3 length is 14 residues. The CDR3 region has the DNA TGTGCCAGCAGTTCGCAGGGACGCGTCTATGGCTACACCTTC. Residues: CASSSQGRVYGYTF.

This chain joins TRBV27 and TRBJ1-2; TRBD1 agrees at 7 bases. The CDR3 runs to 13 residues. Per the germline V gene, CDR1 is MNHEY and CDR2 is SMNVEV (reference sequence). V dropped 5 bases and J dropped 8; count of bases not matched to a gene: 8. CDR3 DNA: TGTGCCAGCAGTCCCGACAGGGAGAGAGGCTACACCTTC. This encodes CASSPDRERGYTF.

For the CDR3, the DNA is TGTGCCAGCAGCTTAACTAGCGGGGACTCCTACGAGCAGTACTTC. Translating it yields CASSLTSGDSYEQYF. The chain employs TRBV7-2 and TRBJ2-7; TRBD2 aligns across 10 bases. The ends lost 2 bases at V and 0 bases at J; junction bases unmatched: 1. The CDR3 has 15 residues. The germline V gene encodes CDR1 SGHTA and CDR2 FQGNSA.

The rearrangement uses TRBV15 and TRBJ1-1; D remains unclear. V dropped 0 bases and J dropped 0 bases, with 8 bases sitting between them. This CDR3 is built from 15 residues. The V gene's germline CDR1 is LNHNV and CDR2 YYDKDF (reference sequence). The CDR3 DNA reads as TGTGCCACCAGCAGAGATAGGACCGTGAACACTGAAGCTTTCTTT. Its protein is CATSRDRTVNTEAFF.

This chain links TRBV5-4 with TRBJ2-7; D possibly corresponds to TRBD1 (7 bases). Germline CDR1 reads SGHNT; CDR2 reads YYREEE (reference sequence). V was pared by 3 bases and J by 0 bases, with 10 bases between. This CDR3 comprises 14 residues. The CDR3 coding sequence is TGTGCCAGCAGCTCAGGGGGGCACTCCTACGAGCAGTACTTC. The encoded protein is CASSSGGHSYEQYF.

CDR3 sequence reads: CASSLASNYGYTF. DNA for the CDR3: TGTGCCAGCAGTTTAGCCTCTAACTATGGCTACACCTTC. This chain connects TRBV28 to TRBJ1-2; D gene ambiguous. Germline CDR1 is MDHEN and CDR2 is SYDVKM. The CDR3 extends over 13 amino acids. The V gene lost 2 bases and the J gene lost 0 bases, with 4 bases spanning the gap.

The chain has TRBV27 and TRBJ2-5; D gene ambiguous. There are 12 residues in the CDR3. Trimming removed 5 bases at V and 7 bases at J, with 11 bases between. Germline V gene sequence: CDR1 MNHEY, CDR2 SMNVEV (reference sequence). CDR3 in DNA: TGTGCCAGCAGTACCTTACTCGGGACCCAGTACTTC. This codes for CASSTLLGTQYF.

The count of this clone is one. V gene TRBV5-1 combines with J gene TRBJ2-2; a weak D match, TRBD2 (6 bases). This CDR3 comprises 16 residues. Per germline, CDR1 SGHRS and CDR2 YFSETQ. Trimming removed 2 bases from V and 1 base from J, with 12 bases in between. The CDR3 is CASSLGAGKNTGELFF. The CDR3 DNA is TGCGCCAGCAGCTTAGGGGCGGGGAAGAACACCGGGGAGCTGTTTTTT.

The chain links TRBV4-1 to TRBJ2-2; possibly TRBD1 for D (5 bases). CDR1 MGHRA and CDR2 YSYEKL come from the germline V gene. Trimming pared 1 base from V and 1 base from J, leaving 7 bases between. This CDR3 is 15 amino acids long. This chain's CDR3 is CASSQVGQNTGELFF. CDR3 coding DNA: TGCGCCAGCAGCCAAGTAGGACAGAACACCGGGGAGCTGTTTTTT.

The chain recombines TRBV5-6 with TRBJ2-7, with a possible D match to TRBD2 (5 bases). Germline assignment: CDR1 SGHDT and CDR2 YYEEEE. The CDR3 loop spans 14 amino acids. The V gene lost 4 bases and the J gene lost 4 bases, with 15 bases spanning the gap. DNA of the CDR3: TGTGCCAGCAGCCGGGCGGGCGCTTTATACGAGCAGTACTTC. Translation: CASSRAGALYEQYF.

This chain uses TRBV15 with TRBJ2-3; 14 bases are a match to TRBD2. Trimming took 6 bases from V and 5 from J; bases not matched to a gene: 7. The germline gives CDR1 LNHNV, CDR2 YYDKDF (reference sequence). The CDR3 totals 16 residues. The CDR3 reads CATRGGLAGVGDTQYF. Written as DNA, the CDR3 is TGTGCCACCAGAGGGGGACTAGCGGGAGTAGGAGATACGCAGTATTTT.

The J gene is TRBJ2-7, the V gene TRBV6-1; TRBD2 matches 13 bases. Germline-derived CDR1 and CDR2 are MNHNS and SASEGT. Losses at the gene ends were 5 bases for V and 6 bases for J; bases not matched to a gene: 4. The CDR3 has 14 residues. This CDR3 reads CASSRLAGGSEQYF. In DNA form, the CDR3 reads TGTGCCAGCAGTAGACTAGCGGGAGGTAGCGAGCAGTACTTC.

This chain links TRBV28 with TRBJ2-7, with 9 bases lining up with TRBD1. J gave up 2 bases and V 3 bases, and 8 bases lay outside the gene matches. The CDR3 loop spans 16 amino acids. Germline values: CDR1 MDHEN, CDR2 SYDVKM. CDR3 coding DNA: TGTGCCAGCAGTTTTAAACTGGGACAGGGCGCCTACGAGCAGTACTTC. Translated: CASSFKLGQGAYEQYF.

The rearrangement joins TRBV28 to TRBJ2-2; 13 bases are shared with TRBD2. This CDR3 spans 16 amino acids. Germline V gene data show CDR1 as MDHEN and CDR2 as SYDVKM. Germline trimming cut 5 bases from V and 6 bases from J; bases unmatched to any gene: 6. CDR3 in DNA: TGTGCCAGCAGTGCGACTAGCGGGAGGATGTCCGGGGAGCTGTTTTTT. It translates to CASSATSGRMSGELFF.

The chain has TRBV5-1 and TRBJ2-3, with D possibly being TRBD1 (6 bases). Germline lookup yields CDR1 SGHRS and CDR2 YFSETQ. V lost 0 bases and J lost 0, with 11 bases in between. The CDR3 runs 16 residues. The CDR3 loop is CASSLAFGQSTDTQYF. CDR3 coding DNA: TGCGCCAGCAGCTTGGCGTTTGGACAGAGCACAGATACGCAGTATTTT. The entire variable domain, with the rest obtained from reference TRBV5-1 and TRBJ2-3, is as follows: KAGVTQTPRYLIKTRGQQVTLSCSPISGHRSVSWYQQTPGQGLQFLFEYFSETQRNKGNFPGRFSGRQFSNSRSEMNVSTLELGDSALYLCASSLAFGQSTDTQYFGPGTRLTVL.

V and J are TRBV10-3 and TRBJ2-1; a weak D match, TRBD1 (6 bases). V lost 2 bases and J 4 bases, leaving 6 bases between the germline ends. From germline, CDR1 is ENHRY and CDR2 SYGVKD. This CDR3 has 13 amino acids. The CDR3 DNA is TGTGCCATCAGTGAGACAGGGTACAATGAGCAGTTCTTC. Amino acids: CAISETGYNEQFF.

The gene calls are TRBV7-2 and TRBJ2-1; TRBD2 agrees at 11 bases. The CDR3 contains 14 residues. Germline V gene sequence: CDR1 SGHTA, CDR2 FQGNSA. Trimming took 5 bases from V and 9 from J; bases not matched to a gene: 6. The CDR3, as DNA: TGTGCCAGCAGCCCACGTAGCGGGAGGGCTGAGCAGTTCTTC. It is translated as CASSPRSGRAEQFF.

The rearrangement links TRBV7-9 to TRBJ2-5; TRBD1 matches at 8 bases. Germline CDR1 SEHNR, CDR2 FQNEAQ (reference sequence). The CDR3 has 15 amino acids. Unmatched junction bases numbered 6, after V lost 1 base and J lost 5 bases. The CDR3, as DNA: TGTGCCAGCAGCTTAGTCCAGGGGGCTAGTGAGACCCAGTACTTC. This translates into CASSLVQGASETQYF.

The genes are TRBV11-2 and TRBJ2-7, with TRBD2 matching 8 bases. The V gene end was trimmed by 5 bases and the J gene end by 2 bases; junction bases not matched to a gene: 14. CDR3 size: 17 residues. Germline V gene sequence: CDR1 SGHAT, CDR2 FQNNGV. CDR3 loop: CASSPHRWASGPYEQYF. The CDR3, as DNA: TGTGCCAGCAGCCCCCATCGTTGGGCTAGCGGGCCCTACGAGCAGTACTTC.

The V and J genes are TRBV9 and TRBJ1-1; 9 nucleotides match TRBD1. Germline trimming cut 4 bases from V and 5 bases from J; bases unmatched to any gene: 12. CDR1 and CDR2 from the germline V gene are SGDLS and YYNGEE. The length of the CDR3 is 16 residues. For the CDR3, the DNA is TGTGCCAGCAGCACCTGGGACAGGGCGGGTCGTACTGAAGCTTTCTTT. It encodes CASSTWDRAGRTEAFF.